The rows below give T cell receptor beta chains drawn from one sample of a study of cytomegalovirus exposure and HLA in healthy donors. Produced via immunoSEQ multiplex PCR; TCRdb's table is partial and in-frame only. The sample includes around 150,000 clones, approximately 80% of them seen just once. Sample: PBMCs. These receptors were obtained from a man aged 30-40 years in good health and CMV-seropositive. Each CDR3 is given without its conserved first and last residue. Fields, in order: V gene, CDR3 length, J gene, CDR3 protein.

V gene: TRBV23-1; CDR3 length: 15; J gene: TRBJ1-5; CDR3 protein: ASSQEPGQGIFQPQH
V gene: TRBV11-3; CDR3 length: 12; J gene: TRBJ2-3; CDR3 protein: ASSGFRQGDTQY
V gene: TRBV6-5; CDR3 length: 12; J gene: TRBJ1-3; CDR3 protein: ASSAVGRGNTIY
V gene: TRBV5-1; CDR3 length: 13; J gene: TRBJ1-2; CDR3 protein: ASSLWTGVNYGYT
V gene: TRBV6-5; CDR3 length: 12; J gene: TRBJ1-2; CDR3 protein: ASSYLGDLNGYT
V gene: TRBV29-1; CDR3 length: 12; J gene: TRBJ2-3; CDR3 protein: SVVGGQGKDTQY
V gene: TRBV2; CDR3 length: 12; J gene: TRBJ2-5; CDR3 protein: ASSGLAGQETQY
V gene: TRBV10-2; CDR3 length: 12; J gene: TRBJ2-7; CDR3 protein: ASSESGRVDEQY
V gene: TRBV6-1; CDR3 length: 13; J gene: TRBJ2-2; CDR3 protein: ASSGDRDYTGELF
V gene: TRBV2; CDR3 length: 13; J gene: TRBJ2-5; CDR3 protein: ASQGVAGGQETQY
V gene: TRBV5-1; CDR3 length: 14; J gene: TRBJ2-3; CDR3 protein: ASSTASGGQGDTQY
V gene: TRBV9; CDR3 length: 13; J gene: TRBJ2-1; CDR3 protein: ASSATSGGYNEQF
V gene: TRBV5-1; CDR3 length: 14; J gene: TRBJ1-1; CDR3 protein: ASSLEGLLLNTEAF
V gene: TRBV10-3; CDR3 length: 12; J gene: TRBJ2-7; CDR3 protein: AISEEARSYEQY
V gene: TRBV4-1; CDR3 length: 12; J gene: TRBJ1-4; CDR3 protein: ASSELGTKEKLF
V gene: TRBV19; CDR3 length: 12; J gene: TRBJ2-7; CDR3 protein: ASSPRGASYEQY
V gene: TRBV28; CDR3 length: 12; J gene: TRBJ2-7; CDR3 protein: ASRRQGASYEQY
V gene: TRBV28; CDR3 length: 14; J gene: TRBJ2-7; CDR3 protein: ASSLSAGTGGHEQY
V gene: TRBV6-5; CDR3 length: 13; J gene: TRBJ2-2; CDR3 protein: ASSPNYRGTGELF
V gene: TRBV2; CDR3 length: 11; J gene: TRBJ1-2; CDR3 protein: ASSDNSIYGYT
V gene: TRBV28; CDR3 length: 12; J gene: TRBJ1-2; CDR3 protein: ASTLEGANYGYT
V gene: TRBV5-4; CDR3 length: 12; J gene: TRBJ1-2; CDR3 protein: ASSLALGQADYT
V gene: TRBV5-6; CDR3 length: 13; J gene: TRBJ1-4; CDR3 protein: ASSLVAAGGEKLF